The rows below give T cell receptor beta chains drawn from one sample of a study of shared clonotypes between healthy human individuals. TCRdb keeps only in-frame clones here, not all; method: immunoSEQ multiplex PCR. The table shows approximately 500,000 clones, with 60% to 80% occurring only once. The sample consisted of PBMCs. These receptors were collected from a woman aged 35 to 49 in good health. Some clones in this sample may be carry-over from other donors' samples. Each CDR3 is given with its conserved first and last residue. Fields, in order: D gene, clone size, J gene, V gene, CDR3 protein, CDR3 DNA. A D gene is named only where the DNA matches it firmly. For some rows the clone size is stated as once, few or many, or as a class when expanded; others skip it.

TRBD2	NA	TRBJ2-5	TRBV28	CASRVSGGRETQYF	TGTGCCAGCAGAGTCTCGGGGGGGAGAGAGACCCAGTACTTC
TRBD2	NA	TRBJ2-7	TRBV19	CASSIVYSGSYEQYF	TGTGCCAGTAGTATAGTCTACAGCGGGAGCTACGAGCAGTACTTC
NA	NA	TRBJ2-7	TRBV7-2	CASSSAYEQYF	TGTGCCAGCAGTAGCGCGTACGAGCAGTACTTC
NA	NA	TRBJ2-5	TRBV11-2	CASSLRRIRGETQYF	TGTGCCAGCAGCTTAAGGAGGATACGGGGAGAGACCCAGTACTTC
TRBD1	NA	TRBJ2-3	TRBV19	CASSIPTGAISTDTQYF	TGTGCCAGTAGTATCCCGACAGGGGCTATTAGCACAGATACGCAGTATTTT
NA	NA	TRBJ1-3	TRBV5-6	CASSPGYRGNTIYF	TGTGCCAGCAGCCCAGGTTATCGTGGAAACACCATATATTTT
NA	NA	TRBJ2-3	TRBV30	CAWSVRGTDTQYF	TGTGCCTGGAGTGTTAGAGGCACAGATACGCAGTATTTT
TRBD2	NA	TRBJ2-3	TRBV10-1	CASSESGLAGKGDTQYF	TGCGCCAGCAGTGAGTCGGGACTAGCGGGAAAAGGGGATACGCAGTATTTT
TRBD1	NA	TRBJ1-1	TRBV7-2	CASSTHRQGAGAFF	TGTGCCAGCAGCACCCATCGACAGGGGGCCGGAGCTTTCTTT
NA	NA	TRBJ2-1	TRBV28	CASGDVVEQFF	TGTGCCAGCGGGGACGTTGTTGAGCAGTTCTTC
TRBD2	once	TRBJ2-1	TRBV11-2	CASSRGLVNEQFF	TGTGCCAGCAGTCGAGGACTAGTCAATGAGCAGTTCTTC
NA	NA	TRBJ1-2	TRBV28	CASEDSYYGYTF	TGTGCCAGCGAAGACAGCTACTATGGCTACACCTTC
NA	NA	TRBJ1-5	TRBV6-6	CASSARTLNQPQHF	TGTGCCAGCAGTGCCCGGACACTTAATCAGCCCCAGCATTTT
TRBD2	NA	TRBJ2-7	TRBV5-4	CASSFRLAGGSYEQYF	TGTGCCAGCAGCTTTCGACTAGCGGGAGGGTCCTACGAGCAGTACTTC
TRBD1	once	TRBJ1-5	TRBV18	CASSPDRGTVGNQPQHF	TGTGCCAGCTCACCCGACCGGGGGACAGTGGGCAATCAGCCCCAGCATTTT
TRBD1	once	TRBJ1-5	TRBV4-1	CASSQDRDRGLNQPQHF	TGCGCCAGCAGCCAGGACCGGGACAGGGGGTTGAATCAGCCCCAGCATTTT
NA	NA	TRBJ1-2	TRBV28	CASSFRAYGYTF	TGTGCCAGCAGTTTTAGGGCGTATGGCTACACCTTC
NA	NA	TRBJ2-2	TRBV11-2	CASSLTRLSQTNTGELFF	TGTGCCAGCAGCTTAACCCGTCTATCACAGACGAACACCGGGGAGCTGTTTTTT
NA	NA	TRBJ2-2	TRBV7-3	CASSLRFANTGELFF	TGTGCCAGCAGCTTGCGGTTCGCGAACACCGGGGAGCTGTTTTTT
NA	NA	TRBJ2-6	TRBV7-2	CASSLGSSGANVLTF	TGTGCCAGCAGCTTAGGATCCTCTGGGGCCAACGTCCTGACTTTC
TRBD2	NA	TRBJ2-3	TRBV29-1	CSVEALAGGQDPSTDTQYF	TGCAGCGTTGAAGCGCTAGCGGGAGGTCAGGATCCTAGCACAGATACGCAGTATTTT
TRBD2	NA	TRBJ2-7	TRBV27	CASSTAGGLSYEQYF	TGTGCCAGCAGTACAGCGGGAGGGCTTTCCTACGAGCAGTACTTC
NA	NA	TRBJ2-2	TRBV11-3	CASSPNRSPSGELFF	TGTGCCAGCAGCCCTAACCGAAGCCCATCCGGGGAGCTGTTTTTT
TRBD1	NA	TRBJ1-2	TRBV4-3	CASSPSTGGSYGYTF	TGCGCCAGCAGCCCATCGACAGGGGGCTCCTATGGCTACACCTTC
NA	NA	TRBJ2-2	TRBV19	CASSILAGELFF	TGTGCCAGTAGTATACTAGCCGGGGAGCTGTTTTTT
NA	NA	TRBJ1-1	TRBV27	CASSLGRGTEAFF	TGTGCCAGCAGTTTAGGACGGGGGACTGAAGCTTTCTTT
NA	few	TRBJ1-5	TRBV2	CASSEGISNQPQHF	TGTGCCAGCAGTGAGGGGATTAGCAATCAGCCCCAGCATTTT
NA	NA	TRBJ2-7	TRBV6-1	CASSESASYEQYF	TGTGCCAGCAGTGAGTCAGCCTCCTACGAGCAGTACTTC
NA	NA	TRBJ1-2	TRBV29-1	CSVVRTGTYGYTF	TGCAGCGTTGTCCGCACAGGGACCTATGGCTACACCTTC
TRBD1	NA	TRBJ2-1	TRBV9	CASSVRQGAGNEQFF	TGTGCCAGCAGCGTCAGACAGGGGGCAGGAAATGAGCAGTTCTTC
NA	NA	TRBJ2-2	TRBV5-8	CASSLASRGELFF	TGTGCCAGCAGCTTGGCATCCAGGGGGGAGCTGTTTTTT
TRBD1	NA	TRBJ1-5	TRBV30	CAWSVHPGGQPQHF	TGTGCCTGGAGTGTACACCCAGGGGGTCAGCCCCAGCATTTT
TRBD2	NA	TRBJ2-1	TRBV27	CASSSRVAGVAEQFF	TGTGCCAGCAGTTCCCGGGTAGCGGGAGTGGCTGAGCAGTTCTTC
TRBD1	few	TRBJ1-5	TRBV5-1	CASSLAGTGEEPQHF	TGCGCCAGCAGCTTGGCGGGGACAGGGGAAGAGCCCCAGCATTTT
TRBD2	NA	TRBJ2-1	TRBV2	CATREGRYNEQFF	TGTGCCACCCGGGAGGGCCGCTACAATGAGCAGTTCTTC
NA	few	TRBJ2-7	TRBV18	CASSRGSDEQYF	TGTGCCAGCTCACGTGGTTCCGACGAGCAGTACTTC
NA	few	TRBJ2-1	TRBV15	CATSRDAGRKVF	TGTGCCACCAGCAGAGATGCGGGACGGAAGGTCTTC
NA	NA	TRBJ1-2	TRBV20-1	CSATPYYGYTF	TGCAGTGCCACCCCCTACTATGGCTACACCTTC
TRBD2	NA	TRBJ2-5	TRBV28	CASSLRGASLKVETQYF	TGTGCCAGCAGTTTGCGGGGGGCTAGCCTGAAGGTGGAGACCCAGTACTTC
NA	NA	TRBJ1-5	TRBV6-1	CASSESQGPQHF	TGTGCCAGCAGTGAGTCCCAAGGACCCCAGCATTTT
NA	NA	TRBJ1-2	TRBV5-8	CASSQGHSNYGYTF	TGTGCCAGCAGCCAGGGACACAGCAACTATGGCTACACCTTC
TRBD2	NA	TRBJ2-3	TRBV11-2	CASSLDPGASGSPTDTQYF	TGTGCCAGCAGCTTAGATCCGGGGGCTAGCGGGAGTCCCACAGATACGCAGTATTTT
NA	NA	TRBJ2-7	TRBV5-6	CASSLTQHASYEQYF	TGTGCCAGCAGCTTGACACAGCACGCCTCCTACGAGCAGTACTTC
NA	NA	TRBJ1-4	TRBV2	CASSDWGGGVRLFF	TGTGCCAGCAGTGATTGGGGCGGAGGGGTTCGACTGTTTTTT
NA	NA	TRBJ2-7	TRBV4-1	CASSQEGLLGAYEQYF	TGCGCCAGCAGCCAAGAGGGGCTCCTAGGGGCCTACGAGCAGTACTTC
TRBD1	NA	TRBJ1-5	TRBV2	CASRGTGRNQPQHF	TGTGCCAGCAGAGGGACAGGTCGCAACCAGCCCCAGCATTTT
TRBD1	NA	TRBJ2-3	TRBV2	CASTLTGYSTDTQYF	TGTGCCAGCACTTTGACAGGGTATAGCACAGATACGCAGTATTTT
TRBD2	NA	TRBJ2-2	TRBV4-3	CASSQDAGVDTGELFF	TGCGCCAGCAGCCAAGATGCGGGGGTGGACACCGGGGAGCTGTTTTTT
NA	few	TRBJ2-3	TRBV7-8	CASSLGFGSDTQYF	TGTGCCAGCAGCTTAGGTTTTGGTAGCGATACGCAGTATTTT
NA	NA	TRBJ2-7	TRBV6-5	CASSYSNGLGQYF	TGTGCCAGCAGTTACTCAAACGGGTTGGGGCAGTACTTC
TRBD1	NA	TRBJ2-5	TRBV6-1	CASSESTGIQETQYF	TGTGCCAGCAGTGAATCGACAGGGATACAAGAGACCCAGTACTTC
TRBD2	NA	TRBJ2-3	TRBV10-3	CAARGASGVTDTQYF	TGTGCCGCCCGAGGAGCTAGCGGAGTCACAGATACGCAGTATTTT
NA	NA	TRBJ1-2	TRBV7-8	CASSSQQGFDHYGYTF	TGTGCCAGCAGCTCCCAACAGGGATTCGATCACTATGGCTACACCTTC
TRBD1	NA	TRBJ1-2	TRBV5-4	CASSLGDRDYGYTF	TGTGCCAGCAGCTTGGGCGACAGGGACTATGGCTACACCTTC
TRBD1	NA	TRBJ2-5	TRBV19	CASSTDRAGTQYF	TGTGCCAGTAGTACGGACAGGGCCGGCACCCAGTACTTC